The 29 T cell receptor beta chains given below trace back to one sample, sequenced in a study of shared clonotypes between healthy human individuals (TCRdb year 2020). Receptor libraries were prepared by the immunoSEQ multiplex PCR assay. TCRdb retrieved this table from immuneACCESS and kept in-frame rearrangements only. Not all clones are present; in checked studies, unresolved V genes account for under half, and no reason is known for the remainder. The sample has 2 million to 3 million clones on record, around nine tenths of them singletons. The ten largest clones capture over 0.12% of the sample. The sample comprised naive CD4+ T cells sorted from blood. The sample's cell subset or site label, in plain terms: CD45RA+ positively selected. Every receptor here comes from a man aged 18 to 30 in good health.

The chain uses TRBV6-5 and TRBJ2-7, with 7 bases identical to TRBD1. V was clipped by 2 bases and J by 5 bases; unmatched bases: 12. Germline V gene sequence: CDR1 MNHEY, CDR2 SVGAGI. The CDR3 consists of 16 residues. CDR3 DNA: TGTGCCAGCAGTTACAACAGGGGTACAACACGGGACGAGCAGTACTTC. Protein sequence: CASSYNRGTTRDEQYF.

This clone turned up a few times. The rearrangement uses TRBV2 and TRBJ1-5; 9 nucleotides match TRBD1. V lost 7 bases, J lost 7 bases, and 8 bases stayed unmatched. CDR3 length: 14 amino acids. The V gene's germline CDR1 is SNHLY and CDR2 FYNNEI. Here the CDR3 reads CASKTQGAGQPQHF. The CDR3, as DNA: TGTGCCAGCAAGACACAGGGGGCAGGGCAGCCCCAGCATTTT.

A word on this clone: The same CDR3 is also encoded by other DNA sequences in this sample. The rearrangement links TRBV20-1 to TRBJ2-5; D unresolved. This CDR3 has 11 residues. The V gene's germline CDR1 is DFQATT and CDR2 SNEGSKA (reference sequence). The V gene lost 4 bases and the J gene lost 4 bases, with 7 bases spanning the gap. Written as DNA, the CDR3 is TGCAGTGCTACCCTTGGAGAGACCCAGTACTTC. Translation: CSATLGETQYF.

The V call is TRBV9, the J call TRBJ2-2; D may correspond to TRBD1 or TRBD2 (5 bases each). This CDR3 comprises 16 residues. CDR1 is SGDLS and CDR2 is YYNGEE in the germline V gene. V was pared by 3 bases and J by 7 bases, with 19 bases between. DNA of the CDR3: TGTGCCAGCAGCGCTTATTGGGGGAGTAAGAGCGGGGAGCTGTTTTTT. Its protein is CASSAYWGSKSGELFF. Complete variable domain (other parts from reference TRBV9 and TRBJ2-2): DSGVTQTPKHLITATGQRVTLRCSPRSGDLSVYWYQQSLDQGLQFLIQYYNGEERAKGNILERFSAQQFPDLHSELNLSSLELGDSALYFCASSAYWGSKSGELFFGEGSRLTVL.

In the case of this clone: Other DNA sequences in this sample translate to the same CDR3. This chain links TRBV5-1 with TRBJ2-1; D unclear. Germline V gene data show CDR1 as SGHRS and CDR2 as YFSETQ. V lost 1 base, J lost 0 bases, and 8 bases lay in between. This CDR3 has 15 amino acids. CDR3 sequence (DNA): TGCGCCAGCAGCTTGACGGGCAGCTCCTACAATGAGCAGTTCTTC. Its protein is CASSLTGSSYNEQFF. Full variable domain (missing parts from reference TRBV5-1 and TRBJ2-1): KAGVTQTPRYLIKTRGQQVTLSCSPISGHRSVSWYQQTPGQGLQFLFEYFSETQRNKGNFPGRFSGRQFSNSRSEMNVSTLELGDSALYLCASSLTGSSYNEQFFGPGTRLTVL.

CDR3 region: CAWSVGARGYGYTF. CDR3 coding DNA: TGTGCCTGGAGTGTAGGGGCTCGGGGCTATGGCTACACCTTC. This sequence joins TRBV30 and TRBJ1-2, with D perhaps TRBD1 (5 bases). The V end lost 0 bases, the J end lost 4 bases, and 12 bases lay between the germline ends. The CDR3 extends over 14 amino acids. In germline, CDR1 is GTSNPN, CDR2 SVGIG (reference sequence).

The J gene is TRBJ2-5, the V gene TRBV6-1, with D possibly TRBD2 on 6 matching bases. Per the germline V gene, CDR1 is MNHNS and CDR2 is SASEGT. V lost 8 bases and J 3 bases, leaving 16 bases between the germline ends. CDR3 size: 14 residues. Written as DNA, the CDR3 is TGTGCCAGCGGGGACTCATCCTTCGAAGAGACCCAGTACTTC. This codes for CASGDSSFEETQYF.

The V and J genes are TRBV7-2 and TRBJ1-5; D ambiguous. The CDR3 spans 13 residues. Trimming cost V 1 base and J 4 bases, with 5 bases left between them. Germline V gene sequence: CDR1 SGHTA, CDR2 FQGNSA. The CDR3 spells CASSLVQNQPQHF. DNA of the CDR3: TGTGCCAGCAGCTTAGTACAGAATCAGCCCCAGCATTTT.

The chain recombines TRBV7-2 with TRBJ2-5; 11 bases line up with TRBD2. Trimming at V came to 2 bases and at J to 5 bases, leaving 7 bases not matched to a gene. CDR3 size: 16 residues. Germline CDR1 reads SGHTA; CDR2 reads FQGNSA. This CDR3 reads CASSLPLAGGRETQYF. The CDR3 region has the DNA TGTGCCAGCAGCTTACCCCTAGCGGGGGGCCGGGAGACCCAGTACTTC.

CDR3 nucleotide sequence: TGTGCCAGCAGCTTAACCTCGAATAACAGGGGACGGATTTTCAATGAGCAGTTCTTC. It yields the protein CASSLTSNNRGRIFNEQFF. The chain joins TRBV7-6 to TRBJ2-1, with 7 bases that match TRBD1. J was trimmed by 6 bases and V by 2 bases; bases with no gene match: 19. CDR1 and CDR2 from the germline V gene are SGHVS and FNYEAQ. The CDR3 is made up of 19 amino acids.

V gene TRBV23-1 combines with J gene TRBJ1-3; 10 nucleotides match TRBD1. TRBV23-1 is recorded as an ORF, its role being uncertain. The CDR3 runs 15 residues. Trimming removed 4 bases from V and 4 bases from J; junction bases left unmatched: 4. For the CDR3, the DNA is TGCGCCAGCAGTCCAGGGACAGGGGAAGGAAACACCATATATTTT. It translates to CASSPGTGEGNTIYF.

A remark on this clone: The sample has other DNA sequences that encode this CDR3 too. This rearrangement joins TRBV10-1 to TRBJ2-3; D uncertain. The CDR3 is 12 residues long. CDR1 and CDR2 from the germline V gene are WNHNN and SYGVQD (reference sequence). V gave up 3 bases and J gave up 1 base, with 2 bases separating them. The CDR3 coding sequence is TGCGCCAGCAGTGAAGGCACAGATACGCAGTATTTT. Amino acids: CASSEGTDTQYF.

In the case of this clone: This CDR3 is also generated by other DNA sequences in the sample. The rearrangement links TRBV5-1 to TRBJ2-3, with TRBD2 matching 10 bases. The length of the CDR3 is 16 residues. Losses at the gene ends were 0 bases for V and 2 bases for J; bases not matched to a gene: 3. CDR1 and CDR2 (germline): SGHRS, YFSETQ. CDR3 residues: CASSLVLAGATDTQYF. The CDR3 DNA sequence: TGCGCCAGCAGCTTGGTTCTAGCGGGAGCCACAGATACGCAGTATTTT.

V gene TRBV5-4 combines with J gene TRBJ2-6, with unresolved D. The V gene lost 5 bases and the J gene lost 1 base, with 10 bases spanning the gap. Germline V CDR1 and CDR2: SGHNT, YYREEE (reference sequence). The CDR3 is made up of 15 amino acids. CDR3 residues: CASSELTSGANVLTF. The CDR3 DNA sequence: TGTGCCAGCAGTGAACTGACTTCTGGGGCCAACGTCCTGACTTTC.

V is TRBV5-4 and J is TRBJ1-1; no firm D call. Looked up from germline, CDR1 is SGHNT and CDR2 is YYREEE (reference sequence). This CDR3 is 13 amino acids long. Trimming took off 5 bases at V and 1 base at J, with 9 bases between the two ends. CDR3 in DNA: TGTGCCAGCAGGGCGTACTCGAACACTGAAGCTTTCTTT. Translated: CASRAYSNTEAFF.

This chain links TRBV4-2 with TRBJ2-3; D ambiguous. The ends were cut back, 2 bases at V and 1 base at J, with 4 bases in the middle. This CDR3 region has 13 residues. Germline V gene lookup returns CDR1 LGHNA and CDR2 YNFKEQ. The CDR3 DNA sequence: TGTGCCAGCAGCCAACCCGGCACAGATACGCAGTATTTT. This gives the protein CASSQPGTDTQYF.

V gene TRBV5-6 combines with J gene TRBJ2-5; D is undetermined. The CDR3 contains 14 residues. CDR1 SGHDT and CDR2 YYEEEE come from the germline V gene. The V end lost 0 bases, the J end lost 1 base, and 7 bases lay between the germline ends. For the CDR3, the DNA is TGTGCCAGCAGCTTGGGGCTAGTCCAAGAGACCCAGTACTTC. Amino acid sequence: CASSLGLVQETQYF. The full variable domain, in which reference TRBV5-6 and TRBJ2-5 provide the parts outside the CDR3, is DAGVTQSPTHLIKTRGQQVTLRCSPKSGHDTVSWYQQALGQGPQFIFQYYEEEERQRGNFPDRFSGHQFPNYSSELNVNALLLGDSALYLCASSLGLVQETQYFGPGTRLLVL.

The sample holds one count of this clone. This sequence joins TRBV4-3 and TRBJ2-2; perhaps TRBD2 as D (6 bases). CDR1 is LGHNA and CDR2 is YSLEER in the germline V gene. This CDR3 contains 15 residues. With 0 bases removed from V and 7 bases from J, the gap between germline ends came to 12 bases. The CDR3 reads CASSQDRGGIGELFF. CDR3 bases: TGCGCCAGCAGCCAAGATCGTGGAGGGATCGGGGAGCTGTTTTTT.

This clone was seen a single time. This chain uses TRBV13 with TRBJ2-1; the match to TRBD2 covers 14 bases. The germline CDR1 and CDR2 sequences are PRHDT and FYEKMQ (reference sequence). V gave up 4 bases and J gave up 4 bases; unmatched junction bases: 9. This CDR3 is 18 amino acids long. CDR3 DNA sequence: TGTGCCAGCAGCTCGGGACTAGCGGGAGAGGTGGGGTACAATGAGCAGTTCTTC. Protein product: CASSSGLAGEVGYNEQFF.

This chain uses TRBV27 with TRBJ2-6, with D unresolved. This CDR3 has 18 amino acids. Germline CDR1 and CDR2: MNHEY and SMNVEV (reference sequence). Deletions cut 5 bases from V and 0 bases from J, with 17 bases between. The CDR3 is CASSPRVLLASGANVLTF. CDR3 DNA: TGTGCCAGCAGTCCCCGGGTATTATTAGCCTCTGGGGCCAACGTCCTGACTTTC.

The DNA for the CDR3 is TGTGCCAGCAGCCCTGGGGGGACCAAACGACAAGAGACCCAGTACTTC. Protein product: CASSPGGTKRQETQYF. The chain couples TRBV7-2 to TRBJ2-5; D is perhaps TRBD2 (6 bases). Germline V CDR1 and CDR2: SGHTA, FQGNSA. This CDR3 is 16 amino acids long. The V and J ends lost 5 bases and 2 bases respectively, with 18 bases between them.

The rearrangement joins TRBV7-9 to TRBJ2-5; maybe TRBD1 (5 bases). The CDR3 is 12 residues long. V shed 3 bases and J shed 7 bases, with 9 bases lying between them. The germline V gene has CDR1 SEHNR and CDR2 FQNEAQ (reference sequence). CDR3 coding DNA: TGTGCCAGCAGCTTTTTGCAGGGGACCCAGTACTTC. Translation gives CASSFLQGTQYF.

The chain carries TRBV7-2 and TRBJ1-5, with 7 bases that match TRBD1. The CDR3 contains 15 residues. CDR1 and CDR2 (germline): SGHTA, FQGNSA. The ends lost 3 bases at V and 3 bases at J; junction bases unmatched: 5. The CDR3 nucleotides are TGTGCCAGCAGCTTGGCGGGACAGCTCAATCAGCCCCAGCATTTT. Translating it yields CASSLAGQLNQPQHF.

This clone was counted between two and nine times. The chain uses TRBV7-3 and TRBJ2-3; unclear D gene. The germline CDR1 and CDR2 sequences are SGHTA and FQGTGA. This CDR3 contains 13 residues. The V end lost 3 bases, the J end lost 1 base, and 5 bases lay between the germline ends. CDR3 coding DNA: TGTGCCAGCAGCTTTAGGGGCACAGATACGCAGTATTTT. Its translation: CASSFRGTDTQYF.

The chain combines TRBV2 with TRBJ2-1; D is undetermined. The CDR3 runs to 14 residues. Germline CDR1 SNHLY, CDR2 FYNNEI. The V end was cut by 6 bases, the J end by 1 base, with 10 bases between. The DNA for the CDR3 is TGTGCCAGCAGCGACGGTACTTCCTACAATGAGCAGTTCTTC. Translated: CASSDGTSYNEQFF. The whole variable domain, filled in from reference TRBV2 and TRBJ2-1, reads EPEVTQTPSHQVTQMGQEVILRCVPISNHLYFYWYRQILGQKVEFLVSFYNNEISEKSEIFDDQFSVERPDGSNFTLKIRSTKLEDSAMYFCASSDGTSYNEQFFGPGTRLTVL.

The genes are TRBV12-5 and TRBJ1-6; D is undetermined. This CDR3 region has 17 residues. Deletions cut 7 bases from V and 0 bases from J, with 16 bases between. Germline V CDR1 and CDR2: LGHNT, FRNRAP. CDR3 amino acids: CASVSNVGLSYNSPLHF. DNA for the CDR3: TGTGCTAGTGTCTCAAACGTAGGGCTCTCCTATAATTCACCCCTCCACTTT.

V gene TRBV6-1 combines with J gene TRBJ2-7, with 9 bases lining up with TRBD1. The length of the CDR3 is 15 residues. V dropped 6 bases and J dropped 3; count of bases not matched to a gene: 9. Looked up from germline, CDR1 is MNHNS and CDR2 is SASEGT. CDR3 in amino acids: CASRRGQGDFYEQYF. The CDR3 nucleotides read TGTGCCAGCAGAAGGGGACAGGGCGATTTCTACGAGCAGTACTTC.

Here the CDR3 reads CASSIEVGGERNQPQHF. CDR3 nucleotides: TGTGCCAGTAGTATAGAGGTGGGGGGAGAAAGGAATCAGCCCCAGCATTTT. The chain combines TRBV19 with TRBJ1-5, with D possibly matching TRBD1 (5 bases). Germline loops: CDR1 LNHDA, CDR2 SQIVND (reference sequence). V gave up 0 bases and J gave up 4 bases, with 16 bases separating them. CDR3 length: 17 amino acids.

On this clone itself: Other DNA sequences in the sample encode the same CDR3. This rearrangement joins TRBV5-4 to TRBJ2-5, with D possibly called TRBD1 or TRBD2 (5 bases each). Trimming left V 0 bases short and J 2 bases short, with 8 bases between. The CDR3 has 14 amino acids. Germline V gene lookup returns CDR1 SGHNT and CDR2 YYREEE (reference sequence). The CDR3 DNA is TGTGCCAGCAGCTTGGGGGGGTCACAAGAGACCCAGTACTTC. Amino acid sequence: CASSLGGSQETQYF.